This is a list of T cell receptor beta chains from one sample in a study of T cell changes during pregnancy in multiple sclerosis. Only in-frame clones appear in the TCRdb table, and some are missing; sequencing was by immunoSEQ multiplex PCR. The top ten hold approximately 0.15% of the sample, which has about 75,000 clones, 94% seen once. The starting material was CD4+ T cells from peripheral blood mononuclear cells, obtained after pregnancy. These receptors all stem from a female donor with multiple sclerosis, enrolled in a pregnancy study. CDR3s include the opening cysteine and the closing phenylalanine or tryptophan. D genes are given only for firm matches. For some rows the clone size is stated as once, few or many, or as a class when expanded; others skip it.

TRBV5-4,TRBJ1-3,NA,NA,TGTGCCAGCAGCTTGGGGGGCGCGGGAAACACCATATATTTT,CASSLGGAGNTIYF
TRBV28,TRBJ1-2,NA,NA,TGTGCCAGCAGTTTCAGGCGGGGTGGCTACACCTTC,CASSFRRGGYTF
TRBV4-3,TRBJ2-1,NA,NA,TGCGCCAGCAGCCAAGATCCCCATACTAGCAATGAGCAGTTCTTC,CASSQDPHTSNEQFF
TRBV4-2,TRBJ1-5,NA,NA,TGTGCCAGCAGCCAAGATGTGCTGGGCGATCAGCCCCAGCATTTT,CASSQDVLGDQPQHF
TRBV5-1,TRBJ1-6,NA,NA,TGCGCCAGCAGCTTCGGGACTTCTCCTAATTCACCCCTCCACTTT,CASSFGTSPNSPLHF
TRBV28,TRBJ2-7,once,TRBD2,TGTGCCAGCAGTGCGCCCGGGACTAGCGGGGGTGTACGGCAGTACTTC,CASSAPGTSGGVRQYF
TRBV5-6,TRBJ1-2,NA,NA,TGTGCCAGCAGCTCGAGTTACGCTCGGGGCTACACCTTC,CASSSSYARGYTF
TRBV7-9,TRBJ2-2,NA,TRBD2,TGTGCCAGCAGCTTTCAAGCGGGAGCGAACACCGGGGAGCTGTTTTTT,CASSFQAGANTGELFF
TRBV18,TRBJ2-3,NA,TRBD2,TGTGCCAGCTCACCCTTGGGGACTAGCTCCCCAGATACGCAGTATTTT,CASSPLGTSSPDTQYF
TRBV18,TRBJ2-7,NA,NA,TGTGCCAGCTCTCTTGGACAGAACAACGAGCAGTACTTC,CASSLGQNNEQYF
TRBV7-7,TRBJ2-3,NA,NA,TGTGCTAGCAGCAAACAGGCCCGGTTCTATTGTAGCACAGATACGCAGTATTTT,CASSKQARFYCSTDTQYF
TRBV25-1,TRBJ1-1,NA,NA,TGTGCCAGCAGTGCGTTTGGCTTGAACACTGAAGCTTTCTTT,CASSAFGLNTEAFF
TRBV7-7,TRBJ2-5,NA,TRBD1,TGTGCTAGCAGCCGGACAGGGAAGGAGACCCAGTACTTC,CASSRTGKETQYF
TRBV10-3,TRBJ2-3,NA,NA,TGTGCCATCAGTGAGAGACAGAGCACAGATACGCAGTATTTT,CAISERQSTDTQYF
TRBV19,TRBJ1-1,NA,NA,TGTGCCAGTAGTACAGGGGTGAACACTGAAGCTTTCTTT,CASSTGVNTEAFF
TRBV18,TRBJ2-1,NA,TRBD1,TGTGCCAGCTCATCCGGACAGGGGGCAAGTGAGCAGTTCTTC,CASSSGQGASEQFF
TRBV6-6,TRBJ2-7,once,NA,TGTGCCAGCAGTTACGGGACTCCTTACGAGCAGTACTTC,CASSYGTPYEQYF
TRBV4-1,TRBJ2-7,NA,TRBD2,TGCGCCAGCAGCCAAGAGGAGTCTAGCGGCTACGAGCAGTACTTC,CASSQEESSGYEQYF
TRBV10-3,TRBJ2-5,NA,TRBD1,TGTGCCATCAGTGAGTCGACAGGGAAAGAGACCCAGTACTTC,CAISESTGKETQYF
TRBV10-2,TRBJ2-5,NA,NA,TGCGCCAGCAGTAAGCCGCAAGAGACCCAGTACTTC,CASSKPQETQYF
TRBV7-6,TRBJ1-3,NA,TRBD1,TGTGCCAGCAGCTTACTGGGACAGCACTCTGGAAACACCATATATTTT,CASSLLGQHSGNTIYF
TRBV28,TRBJ2-7,NA,TRBD2,TGTGCCAGCAGACACCTAGCGGGAGGCTCCGAGCAGTACTTC,CASRHLAGGSEQYF
TRBV9,TRBJ2-2,NA,TRBD2,TGTGCCAGCAGCGTAGGGGGGGGAAGGAGCTCCGGGGAGCTGTTTTTT,CASSVGGGRSSGELFF
TRBV15,TRBJ2-1,NA,NA,TGTGCCACCAGCAGACCGCAGGGGGGCTACCTATACAATGAGCAGTTCTTC,CATSRPQGGYLYNEQFF
TRBV2,TRBJ2-1,NA,TRBD2,TGTGCCAGCAGAGGACTAGCGGGGGCATACAATGAGCAGTTCTTC,CASRGLAGAYNEQFF
TRBV11-3,TRBJ2-3,NA,TRBD1,TGTGCCAGCAGCCGCGGTGGGACAGGGAGCACAGATACGCAGTATTTT,CASSRGGTGSTDTQYF
TRBV2,TRBJ2-7,NA,TRBD2,TGTGCCACCGGGACTAGCGGGAGGGGCGAGCAGTACTTC,CATGTSGRGEQYF
TRBV28,TRBJ1-5,NA,NA,TGTGCCAGCCGTGGGGGCCAGCCCCAGCATTTT,CASRGGQPQHF
TRBV5-8,TRBJ2-7,NA,NA,TGTGCCAGCAGCTTGACAGGTTCCCATCGGGAGCAGTACTTC,CASSLTGSHREQYF
TRBV4-1,TRBJ2-7,NA,TRBD2,TGCGCCAGCAGCCTACCGGGGACTACCTACGAGCAGTACTTC,CASSLPGTTYEQYF
TRBV6-6,TRBJ1-5,NA,NA,TGTGCCAGCAGTGCCAGGGTACGTCAGCCCCAGCATTTT,CASSARVRQPQHF
TRBV6-5,TRBJ2-3,NA,TRBD2,TGTGCCAGCAGCCTTTTGGGGGGGAGCACAGATACGCAGTATTTT,CASSLLGGSTDTQYF
TRBV2,TRBJ2-7,once,TRBD2,TGTGCCAGCAGTGAGGCGGGGGACGAGCAGTACTTC,CASSEAGDEQYF
TRBV28,TRBJ2-7,NA,NA,TGTGCCAGCAGTGGGAGCTACGAGCAGTACTTC,CASSGSYEQYF
TRBV6-5,TRBJ2-3,once,NA,TGTGCCAGCAGTTCCCTGCGCGGGACTAGCACAGATACGCAGTATTTT,CASSSLRGTSTDTQYF
TRBV6-5,TRBJ2-7,NA,TRBD2,TGTGCCAGCAGTTGGACTAGCGGGAGAGGGGAGCAGTACTTC,CASSWTSGRGEQYF
TRBV6-1,TRBJ2-1,NA,TRBD2,TGTGCCAGCAGTGAACTGCGGGGAGCGGGAGGATCGGGCAATGAGCAGTTCTTC,CASSELRGAGGSGNEQFF
TRBV14,TRBJ2-7,NA,NA,TGTGCCAGCAGCCTCGGCGGAGGGTGGAGATACGAGCAGTACTTC,CASSLGGGWRYEQYF
TRBV4-3,TRBJ2-3,NA,NA,TGCGCCAGCAGCCGTGGGGAGTGGGCAGATACGCAGTATTTT,CASSRGEWADTQYF
TRBV2,TRBJ2-3,NA,NA,TGTGCCAGAGGGGGACCCTACACAGATACGCAGTATTTT,CARGGPYTDTQYF
TRBV28,TRBJ2-1,NA,TRBD2,TGTGCCAGCAGTTCCCGGACTAGGTCGATCAATGAGCAGTTCTTC,CASSSRTRSINEQFF
TRBV5-6,TRBJ1-4,NA,NA,TGTGCCAGCAGCCTTCGAGGTTTTGCTAATGAAAAACTGTTTTTT,CASSLRGFANEKLFF
TRBV2,TRBJ1-1,NA,NA,TGTGCCAGCAGTGCAGAGAGGGTGGGGGCTGTCACTGAAGCTTTCTTT,CASSAERVGAVTEAFF
TRBV19,TRBJ1-4,NA,NA,TGTGCCAGTAGTATGCAGGGGATTAATGAAAAACTGTTTTTT,CASSMQGINEKLFF
TRBV4-2,TRBJ2-6,NA,NA,TGTGCAGCGTCCTCCTCTGGGGCCAACGTCCTGACTTTC,CAASSSGANVLTF
TRBV6-5,TRBJ1-1,NA,TRBD1,TGTGCCAGCAGGGTGACAGGGAGTGAGGACACTGAAGCTTTCTTT,CASRVTGSEDTEAFF
TRBV27,TRBJ2-6,once,NA,TGTGCCAGCAGTAGACTCGACCGGGCCAACGTCCTGACTTTC,CASSRLDRANVLTF
TRBV6-5,TRBJ2-7,NA,TRBD2,TGTGCCAGCAGCGGAAGCGGGAGGGCCTCCTACGAGCAGTACTTC,CASSGSGRASYEQYF
TRBV2,TRBJ1-2,NA,NA,TGTGCCAGCAACCGTGGGACGGGAGGTGGCTACACCTTC,CASNRGTGGGYTF
TRBV28,TRBJ1-2,NA,TRBD1,TGTGCCAGCAGTAGCCGGGACAGGGGCGTACAGGGTGGCTACACCTTC,CASSSRDRGVQGGYTF
TRBV5-1,TRBJ1-1,NA,NA,TGCGCCAGCAGAGGACAGCACGGGGTGAACACTGAAGCTTTCTTT,CASRGQHGVNTEAFF
TRBV14,TRBJ2-1,NA,TRBD2,TGTGCCAGCGCGAGGACTAGCGGGAGAAGGTCCTACAATGAGCAGTTCTTC,CASARTSGRRSYNEQFF
TRBV19,TRBJ2-2,NA,TRBD2,TGTGCCAGTAGTATAAGACCTAGCGGGAGTTGGGCCGGGGAGCTGTTTTTT,CASSIRPSGSWAGELFF
TRBV28,TRBJ2-1,NA,TRBD2,TGTGCCAGCACCCGGGGGGGGTGGGGGTACAATGAGCAGTTCTTC,CASTRGGWGYNEQFF
TRBV5-1,TRBJ2-1,NA,TRBD2,TGCGCCAGCAGCTCGAGACCTAGGACTAGCGGGCCCAGCTCCTACAATGAGCAGTTCTTC,CASSSRPRTSGPSSYNEQFF
TRBV2,TRBJ2-3,NA,NA,TGTGCCAGCAGTGGTAGAGGCCTCGCCCCGGATACGCAGTATTTT,CASSGRGLAPDTQYF
TRBV5-1,TRBJ2-7,NA,TRBD1,TGCGCCAGCAGCCTACCGGGACAGCCGTCCTACGAGCAGTACTTC,CASSLPGQPSYEQYF
TRBV4-1,TRBJ1-2,NA,NA,TGCGCCAGCAGCCAGGTAGGTCGGCGGAACTATGGCTACACCTTC,CASSQVGRRNYGYTF
TRBV5-1,TRBJ2-3,few,TRBD2,TGCGCCAGCAGCTGGACCGGGACTAGCGGGAGAAGCACAGATACGCAGTATTTT,CASSWTGTSGRSTDTQYF
TRBV15,TRBJ2-1,NA,NA,TGTGCCACCAGCAGAGGACTTTCCTACAATGAGCAGTTCTTC,CATSRGLSYNEQFF